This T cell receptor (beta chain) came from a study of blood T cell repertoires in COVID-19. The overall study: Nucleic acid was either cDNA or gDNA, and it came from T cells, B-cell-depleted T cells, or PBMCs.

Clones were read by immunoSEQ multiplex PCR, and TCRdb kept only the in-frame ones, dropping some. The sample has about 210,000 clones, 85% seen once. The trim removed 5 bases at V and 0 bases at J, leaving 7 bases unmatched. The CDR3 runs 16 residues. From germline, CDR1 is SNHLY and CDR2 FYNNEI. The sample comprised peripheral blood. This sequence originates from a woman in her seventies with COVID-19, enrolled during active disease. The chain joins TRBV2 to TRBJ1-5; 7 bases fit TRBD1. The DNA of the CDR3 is TGTGCCAGCAGTAGACAGGGCGCGGCTAGCAATCAGCCCCAGCATTTT. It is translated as CASSRQGAASNQPQHF. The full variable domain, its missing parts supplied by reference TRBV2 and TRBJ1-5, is EPEVTQTPSHQVTQMGQEVILRCVPISNHLYFYWYRQILGQKVEFLVSFYNNEISEKSEIFDDQFSVERPDGSNFTLKIRSTKLEDSAMYFCASSRQGAASNQPQHFGDGTRLSIL.